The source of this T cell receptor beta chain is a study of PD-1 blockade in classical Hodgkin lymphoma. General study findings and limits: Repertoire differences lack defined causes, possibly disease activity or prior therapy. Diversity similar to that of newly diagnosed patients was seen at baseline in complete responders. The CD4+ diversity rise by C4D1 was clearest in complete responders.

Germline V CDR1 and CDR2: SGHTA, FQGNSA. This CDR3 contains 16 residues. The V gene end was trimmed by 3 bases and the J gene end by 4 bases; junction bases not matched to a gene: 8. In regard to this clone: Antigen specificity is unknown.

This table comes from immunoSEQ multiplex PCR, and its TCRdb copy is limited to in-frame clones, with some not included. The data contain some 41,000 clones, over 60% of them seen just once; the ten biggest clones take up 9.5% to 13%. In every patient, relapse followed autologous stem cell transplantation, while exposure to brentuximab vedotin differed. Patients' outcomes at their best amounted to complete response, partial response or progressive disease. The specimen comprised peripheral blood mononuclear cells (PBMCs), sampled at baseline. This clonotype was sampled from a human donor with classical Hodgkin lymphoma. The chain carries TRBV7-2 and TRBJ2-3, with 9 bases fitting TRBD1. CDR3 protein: CASSLAGTGRSDTQYF. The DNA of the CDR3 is TGTGCCAGCAGCTTGGCCGGGACAGGGAGATCAGATACGCAGTATTTT. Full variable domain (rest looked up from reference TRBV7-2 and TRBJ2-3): GAGVSQSPSNKVTEKGKDVELRCDPISGHTALYWYRQSLGQGLEFLIYFQGNSAPDKSGLPSDRFSAERTGGSVSTLTIQRTQQEDSAVYLCASSLAGTGRSDTQYFGPGTRLTVL.